Given below is one T cell receptor beta chain in context. This sample is part of a study of shared clonotypes between healthy human individuals. Study information: Samples came from two female and a few male donors aged 18 to 49. A donor's plate count was three for CD4 naive and three for CD4 memory; CD8 naive had two and CD8 memory one.

The protocol was immunoSEQ multiplex PCR, while the TCRdb copy is restricted to in-frame clones and leaves out a portion. Of about 750,000 clones listed, 85% to 95% are singletons. CD8 cells classed as naive were CD45RO-negative and positively selected for CCR7, excluding terminally differentiated effector memory CD45RA+ cells. The CDR3 spans 15 residues. The V and J ends lost 0 bases and 6 bases respectively, with 13 bases between them. CDR1 MNHEY and CDR2 SVGAGI come from the germline V gene. The TCR comes from a man in his thirties or forties in good health. Sequencing was performed on naive CD8+ T cells sorted from blood. The chain is built from TRBV6-5 and TRBJ2-3; the D call may be TRBD1 or TRBD2 (5 bases each). The CDR3 sequence is CASSYSRGRMDTQYF. In DNA, the CDR3 is TGTGCCAGCAGTTACTCCCGGGGCCGGATGGATACGCAGTATTTT.